What follows describes a single T cell receptor beta chain. Its antigen is unknown. The data are from a study of cytomegalovirus exposure and HLA in healthy donors. Study-wide results and caveats: The only immune exposure information that was available was CMV serostatus.

Vbeta (60) and Jbeta (13) primers were used in the PCR. Clones were read by immunoSEQ multiplex PCR, and TCRdb kept only the in-frame ones, dropping some. The sample consists of fewer than 100,000 clones, about four fifths of them appearing once. The source of this sequence is a woman between 40 and 50 years old in good health and CMV-seropositive. Source material: PBMCs.

The CDR3 coding sequence is TGCGCCAGCAGCCCCCTCGGACTAGCGGGAGGTGAAGATACGCAGTATTTT. It specifies CASSPLGLAGGEDTQYF. This chain joins TRBV5-1 and TRBJ2-3; 14 nucleotides match TRBD2. The CDR3 totals 17 residues. The ends lost 4 bases at V and 5 bases at J; junction bases unmatched: 9. The germline gives CDR1 SGHRS, CDR2 YFSETQ.